This entry describes one TCR beta chain. The antigen is not known. This sample is drawn from a study of post-analysis software for immune sequencing data. Turning to the study itself: Relapsing-remitting, secondary progressive and progressive-relapsing forms made up the multiple sclerosis disease courses. The study, taken as a whole, reports: Patients showed TRBV5-6, TRBV5-1 and TRBV20-1 among a few TRBV segments more frequent than in controls. Same-batch preparations were strongly co-clustered by F measure.

CDR3 length: 14 amino acids. Trimming stripped 3 bases from V and 5 bases from J, with 11 bases between. Per germline, CDR1 SGHAT and CDR2 FQNNGV. The authors incorporated unique molecular identifiers into the TCR beta cDNA libraries. TCRdb passed the PCR reads through MiXCR, listing each CDR3 protein once. The sample shows hundreds of thousands of distinct CDR3 sequences, approximately 39% of them seen only once. This sequence was found in a girl aged 2 to 10 with multiple sclerosis. The genes are TRBV11-2 and TRBJ2-1; maybe TRBD2 (5 bases). Sequenced material: blood. CDR3 DNA sequence: TGTGCCAGCAGCTTGAATTTCGGGGACAATGAGCAGTTCTTC. This encodes CASSLNFGDNEQFF.